This T cell receptor (beta chain) was profiled in a study of T-cell reconstitution after alpha-beta-depleted transplantation in children listed by TCRdb under 2016. Turning to the overall study: The study quantitatively tracked T-cell immune reconstitution after TCRalphabeta/CD19-depleted allogeneic hematopoietic cell transplantation in children using TCR repertoire profiling. Study-wide conclusions, independent of this receptor: Apparently early alphabetaT-cell count recovery about two months after transplant reportedly relied on only several hundred rapidly expanded clones derived from non-depleted graft cells. In some patients, the high TCRbeta diversity seen at day 60 was put down to recipient T cells and intrathymic progenitors that had survived conditioning. Over the following months the frequencies of hyperexpanded clones went down, and after one year T-cell counts and TCRbeta diversity were mostly credited to newly produced T cells.

The CDR3 sequence holds 16 residues, the cysteine and phenylalanine included. Only the CDR3 DNA stays, 48 bases, in frame from base 1. From V the trimming removes 2 bases and from J it removes 2 bases, while the gene matches leave 3 bases of the junction unaccounted for. The treatment or condition label, as the study defines it: allogeneic hematopoietic cell transplantation with graft depleted of TCRalphabeta T cells and CD19 B cells. The children who served as transplant recipients had been given grafts of TCRalphabeta/CD19-depleted allogeneic hematopoietic cells. Library preparation was by PCR. Sequencing was carried out with an Illumina HiSeq 2500. Molecular barcoding was employed in the preparation of TCR libraries, with unique molecular identifiers being used to normalize TCRbeta repertoire quantification. TCRdb itself trimmed the public reads at Q25 with fastp, ran MiXCR and retained productive beta chains. All rows with the same CDR3 protein become a single entry with the most common DNA and genes. This sample holds roughly 300,000 distinct CDR3 sequences; 9.5% to 13% were observed only once. The ten most abundant clones make up about 25% of the sample.

This clonotype occurred many times. No antigen is known for it. No much larger clonotype is one base removed from it; base qualities were not supplied. The chain links TRBV12-3 or TRBV12-4 with TRBJ1-5; 10 junctional bases match TRBD1. The specimen was peripheral blood, collected 180 days after TCRalphabeta/CD19-depleted stem cell transplant. The origin of this receptor is a male patient aged 2 to 9 who had a stem cell transplant for chronic granulomatous disease, so the T cells may come from the graft donor. The DNA is TGTGCCAGCAGTTTATGGGGGACAGGGGGCAATCAGCCCCAGCATTTT. This gives the protein CASSLWGTGGNQPQHF.